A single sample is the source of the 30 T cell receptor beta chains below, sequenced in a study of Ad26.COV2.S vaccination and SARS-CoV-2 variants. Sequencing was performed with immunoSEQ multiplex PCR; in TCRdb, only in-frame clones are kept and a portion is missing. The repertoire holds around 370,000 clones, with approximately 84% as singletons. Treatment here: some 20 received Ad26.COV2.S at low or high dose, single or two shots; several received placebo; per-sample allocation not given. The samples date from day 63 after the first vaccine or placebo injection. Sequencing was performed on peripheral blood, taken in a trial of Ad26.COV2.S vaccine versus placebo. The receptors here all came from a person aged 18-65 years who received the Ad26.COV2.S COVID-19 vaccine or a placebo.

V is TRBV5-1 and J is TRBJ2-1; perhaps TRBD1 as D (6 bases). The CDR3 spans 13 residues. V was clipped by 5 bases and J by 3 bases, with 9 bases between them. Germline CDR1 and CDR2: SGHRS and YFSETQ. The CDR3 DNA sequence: TGCGCCAGCAGGGCAGGGGTCTACAATGAGCAGTTCTTC. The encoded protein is CASRAGVYNEQFF.

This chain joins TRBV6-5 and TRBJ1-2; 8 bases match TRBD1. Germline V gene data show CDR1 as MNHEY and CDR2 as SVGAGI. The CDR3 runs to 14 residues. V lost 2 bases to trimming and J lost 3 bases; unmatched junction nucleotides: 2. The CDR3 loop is CASSYDRGHYGYTF. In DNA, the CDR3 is TGTGCCAGCAGTTACGACAGGGGTCACTATGGCTACACCTTC.

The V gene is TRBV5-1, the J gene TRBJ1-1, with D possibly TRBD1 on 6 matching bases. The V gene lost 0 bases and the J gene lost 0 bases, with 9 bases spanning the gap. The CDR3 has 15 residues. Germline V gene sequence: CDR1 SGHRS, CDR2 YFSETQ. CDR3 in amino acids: CASSLEGGLNTEAFF. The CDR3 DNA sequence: TGCGCCAGCAGCTTGGAGGGGGGCTTGAACACTGAAGCTTTCTTT.

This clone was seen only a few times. The CDR3 DNA is TGTGCCAGTAGTTCCAATCAGCCCCAGCATTTT. Encoded protein: CASSSNQPQHF. This sequence joins TRBV19 and TRBJ1-5; D not resolved. Germline V gene sequence: CDR1 LNHDA, CDR2 SQIVND (reference sequence). The CDR3 covers 11 residues. V was clipped by 5 bases and J by 3 bases, with 2 bases between them.

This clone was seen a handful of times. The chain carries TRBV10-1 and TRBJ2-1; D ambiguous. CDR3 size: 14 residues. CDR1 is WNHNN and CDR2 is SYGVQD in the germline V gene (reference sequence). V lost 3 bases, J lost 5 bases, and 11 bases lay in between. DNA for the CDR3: TGCGCCAGCAGTGACCGAGGACGGGACAATGAGCAGTTCTTC. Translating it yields CASSDRGRDNEQFF.

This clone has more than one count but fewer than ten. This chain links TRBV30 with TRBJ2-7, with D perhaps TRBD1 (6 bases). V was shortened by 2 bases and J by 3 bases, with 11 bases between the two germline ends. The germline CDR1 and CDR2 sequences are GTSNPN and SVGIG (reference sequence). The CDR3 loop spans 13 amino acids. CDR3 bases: TGTGCCTGGAGTCGCGGACAGCACTACGAGCAGTACTTC. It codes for CAWSRGQHYEQYF.

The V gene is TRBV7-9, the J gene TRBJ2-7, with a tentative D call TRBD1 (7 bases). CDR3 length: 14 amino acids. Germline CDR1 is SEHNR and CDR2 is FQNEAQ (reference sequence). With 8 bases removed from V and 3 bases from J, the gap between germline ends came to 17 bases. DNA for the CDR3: TGTGCCAGCTTTCGCAGGCAGGGGGGCTACGAGCAGTACTTC. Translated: CASFRRQGGYEQYF.

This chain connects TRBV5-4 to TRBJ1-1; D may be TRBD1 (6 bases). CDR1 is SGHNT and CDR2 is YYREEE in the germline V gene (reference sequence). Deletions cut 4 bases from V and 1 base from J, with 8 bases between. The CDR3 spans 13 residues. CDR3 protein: CASSRTENTEAFF. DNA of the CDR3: TGTGCCAGCAGCAGGACAGAGAACACTGAAGCTTTCTTT.

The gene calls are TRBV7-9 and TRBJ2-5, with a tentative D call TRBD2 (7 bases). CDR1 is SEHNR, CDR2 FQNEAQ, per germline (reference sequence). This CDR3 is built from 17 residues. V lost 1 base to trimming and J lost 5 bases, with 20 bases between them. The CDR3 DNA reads TGTGCCAGCAGCTTAGAATGGTACGGGGGGCGCCGGGAGACCCAGTACTTC. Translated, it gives CASSLEWYGGRRETQYF.

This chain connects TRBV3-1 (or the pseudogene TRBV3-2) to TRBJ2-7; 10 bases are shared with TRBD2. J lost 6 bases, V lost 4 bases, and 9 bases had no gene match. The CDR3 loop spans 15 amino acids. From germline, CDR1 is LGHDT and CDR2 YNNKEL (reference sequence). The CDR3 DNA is TGTGCCAGCAGCCCAAAGCGGGGGGGCTTCTCCGAGCAGTACTTC. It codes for CASSPKRGGFSEQYF.

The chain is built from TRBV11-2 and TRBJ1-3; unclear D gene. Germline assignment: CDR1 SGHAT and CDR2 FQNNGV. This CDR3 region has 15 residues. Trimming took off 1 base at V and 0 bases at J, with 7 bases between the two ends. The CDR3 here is CASSLGISSGNTIYF. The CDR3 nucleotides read TGTGCCAGCAGCTTAGGGATCAGCTCTGGAAACACCATATATTTT.

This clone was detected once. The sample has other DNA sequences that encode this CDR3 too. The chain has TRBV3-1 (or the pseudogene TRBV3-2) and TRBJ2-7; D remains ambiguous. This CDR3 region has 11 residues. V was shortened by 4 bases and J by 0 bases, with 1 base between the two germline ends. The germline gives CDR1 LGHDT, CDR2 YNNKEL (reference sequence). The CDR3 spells CASSLSYEQYF. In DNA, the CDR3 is TGTGCCAGCAGCCTCTCCTACGAGCAGTACTTC.

CDR3 loop: CASSLGASGTGELFF. CDR3 sequence (DNA): TGCGCCAGCAGCTTGGGGGCCTCGGGGACCGGGGAGCTGTTTTTT. The rearrangement links TRBV5-1 to TRBJ2-2, with a possible D match to TRBD2 (5 bases). Germline CDR1 SGHRS, CDR2 YFSETQ. With 0 bases removed from V and 5 bases from J, the gap between germline ends came to 11 bases. CDR3 length: 15 residues. The full variable domain, with the rest looked up from reference TRBV5-1 and TRBJ2-2, is KAGVTQTPRYLIKTRGQQVTLSCSPISGHRSVSWYQQTPGQGLQFLFEYFSETQRNKGNFPGRFSGRQFSNSRSEMNVSTLELGDSALYLCASSLGASGTGELFFGEGSRLTVL.

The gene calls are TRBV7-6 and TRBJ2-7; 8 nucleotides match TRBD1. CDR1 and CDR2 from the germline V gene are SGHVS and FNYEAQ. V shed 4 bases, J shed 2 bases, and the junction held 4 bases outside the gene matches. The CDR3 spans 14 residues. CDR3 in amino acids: CASSSRQGPYEQYF. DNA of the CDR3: TGTGCCAGCAGCTCCAGACAGGGGCCCTACGAGCAGTACTTC.

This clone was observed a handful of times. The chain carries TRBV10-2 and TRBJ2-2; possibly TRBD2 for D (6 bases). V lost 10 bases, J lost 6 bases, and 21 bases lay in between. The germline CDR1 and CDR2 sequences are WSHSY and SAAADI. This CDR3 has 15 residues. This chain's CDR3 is CATRAEGPGAGELFF. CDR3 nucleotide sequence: TGCGCCACCAGGGCGGAGGGCCCTGGGGCCGGGGAGCTGTTTTTT.

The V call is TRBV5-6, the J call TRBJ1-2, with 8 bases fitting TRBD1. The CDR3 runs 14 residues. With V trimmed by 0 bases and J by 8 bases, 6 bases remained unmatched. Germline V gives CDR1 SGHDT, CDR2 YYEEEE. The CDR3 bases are TGTGCCAGCAGCTTGGTTCAGGGGGCGAGGGGCTACACCTTC. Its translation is CASSLVQGARGYTF.

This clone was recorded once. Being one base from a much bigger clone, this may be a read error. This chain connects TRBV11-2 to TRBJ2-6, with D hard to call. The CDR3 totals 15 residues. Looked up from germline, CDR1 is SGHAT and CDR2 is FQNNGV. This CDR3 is CASSLDISGANVLTF. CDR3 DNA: TGTGCCAGCAGCCTAGATATCTCTGGGGCCAACGTCCTGACTTTC.

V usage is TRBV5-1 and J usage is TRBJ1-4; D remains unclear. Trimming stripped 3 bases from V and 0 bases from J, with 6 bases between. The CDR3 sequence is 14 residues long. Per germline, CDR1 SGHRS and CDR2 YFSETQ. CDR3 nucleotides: TGCGCCAGCAGCTCTCCAGCAACTAATGAAAAACTGTTTTTT. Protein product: CASSSPATNEKLFF.

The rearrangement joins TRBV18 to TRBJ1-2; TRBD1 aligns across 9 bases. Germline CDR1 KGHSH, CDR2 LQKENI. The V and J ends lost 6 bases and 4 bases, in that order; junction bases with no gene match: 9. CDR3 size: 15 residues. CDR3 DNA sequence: TGTGCCAGCTCGGGACAGGGCTTTTACGGCTATGGCTACACCTTC. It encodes CASSGQGFYGYGYTF.

The CDR3 spells CASSIDIQGYQPQHF. DNA for the CDR3: TGTGCCAGTAGTATAGATATTCAGGGTTATCAGCCCCAGCATTTT. The V gene is TRBV19, the J gene TRBJ1-5; tentatively, D is TRBD1 (5 bases). From germline, CDR1 is LNHDA and CDR2 SQIVND (reference sequence). The CDR3 consists of 15 residues. The V end lost 0 bases, the J end lost 5 bases, and 11 bases lay between the germline ends.

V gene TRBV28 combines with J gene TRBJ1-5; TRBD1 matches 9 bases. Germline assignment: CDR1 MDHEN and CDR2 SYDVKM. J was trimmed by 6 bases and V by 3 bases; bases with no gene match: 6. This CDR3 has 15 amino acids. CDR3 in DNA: TGTGCCAGCAGTTTGGGGACAGGGTGGACTCAGCCCCAGCATTTT. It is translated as CASSLGTGWTQPQHF.

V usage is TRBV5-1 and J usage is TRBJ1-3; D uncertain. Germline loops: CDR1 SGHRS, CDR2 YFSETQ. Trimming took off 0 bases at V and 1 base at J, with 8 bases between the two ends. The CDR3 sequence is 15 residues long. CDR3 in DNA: TGCGCCAGCAGCTTGGACAGCCCTTCTGGAAACACCATATATTTT. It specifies CASSLDSPSGNTIYF. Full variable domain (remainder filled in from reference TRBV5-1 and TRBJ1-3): KAGVTQTPRYLIKTRGQQVTLSCSPISGHRSVSWYQQTPGQGLQFLFEYFSETQRNKGNFPGRFSGRQFSNSRSEMNVSTLELGDSALYLCASSLDSPSGNTIYFGEGSWLTVV.

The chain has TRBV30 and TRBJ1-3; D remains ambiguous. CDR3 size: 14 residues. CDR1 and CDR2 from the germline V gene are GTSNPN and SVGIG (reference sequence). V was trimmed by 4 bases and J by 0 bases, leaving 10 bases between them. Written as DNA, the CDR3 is TGTGCCTGGATCGACACCCGCTCTGGAAACACCATATATTTT. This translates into CAWIDTRSGNTIYF.

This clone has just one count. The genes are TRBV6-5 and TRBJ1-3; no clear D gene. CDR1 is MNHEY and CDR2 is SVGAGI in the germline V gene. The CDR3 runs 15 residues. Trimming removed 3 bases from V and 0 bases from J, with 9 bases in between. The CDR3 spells CASSYRSGSGNTIYF. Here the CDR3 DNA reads TGTGCCAGCAGTTATAGGTCGGGCTCTGGAAACACCATATATTTT.

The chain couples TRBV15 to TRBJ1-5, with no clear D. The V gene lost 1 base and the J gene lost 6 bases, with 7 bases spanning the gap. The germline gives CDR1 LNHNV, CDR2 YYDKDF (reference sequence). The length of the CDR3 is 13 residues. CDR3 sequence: CATSRGWGQPQHF. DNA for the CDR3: TGTGCCACCAGCAGAGGATGGGGTCAGCCCCAGCATTTT.

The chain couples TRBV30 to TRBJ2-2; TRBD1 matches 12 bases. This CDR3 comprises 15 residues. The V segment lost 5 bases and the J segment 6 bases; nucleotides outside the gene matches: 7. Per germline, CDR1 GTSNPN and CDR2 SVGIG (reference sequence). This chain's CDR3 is CAWDPGTGGPGELFF. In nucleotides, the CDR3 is TGTGCCTGGGACCCCGGGACAGGGGGCCCCGGGGAGCTGTTTTTT.

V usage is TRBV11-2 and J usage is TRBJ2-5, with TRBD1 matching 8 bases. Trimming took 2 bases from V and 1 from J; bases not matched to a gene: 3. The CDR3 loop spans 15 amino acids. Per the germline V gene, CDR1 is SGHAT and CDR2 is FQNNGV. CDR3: CASSLTDRGQETQYF. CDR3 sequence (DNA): TGTGCCAGCAGCTTAACTGACAGGGGCCAAGAGACCCAGTACTTC.

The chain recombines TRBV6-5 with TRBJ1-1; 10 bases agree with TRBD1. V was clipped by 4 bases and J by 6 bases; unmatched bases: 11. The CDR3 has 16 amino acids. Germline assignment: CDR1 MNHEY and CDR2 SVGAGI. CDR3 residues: CASSFISGQGESEAFF. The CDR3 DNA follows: TGTGCCAGCAGTTTCATCTCCGGACAGGGGGAGTCTGAAGCTTTCTTT.

CDR3 sequence (DNA): TGTGCCAGCAGCCACCCGGGACAGGGCGTAGAGACCCAGTACTTC. It is translated as CASSHPGQGVETQYF. The chain couples TRBV3-1 (or the pseudogene TRBV3-2) to TRBJ2-5; 9 bases line up with TRBD1. CDR3 size: 15 residues. With 3 bases clipped from V and 4 bases from J, the junction kept 6 bases outside the gene matches. The germline V gene has CDR1 LGHDT and CDR2 YNNKEL (reference sequence).

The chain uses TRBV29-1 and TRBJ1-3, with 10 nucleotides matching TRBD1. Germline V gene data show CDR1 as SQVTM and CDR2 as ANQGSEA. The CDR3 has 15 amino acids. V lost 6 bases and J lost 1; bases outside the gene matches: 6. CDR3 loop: CSVFDRGRSGNTIYF. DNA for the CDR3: TGCAGCGTCTTCGACAGGGGGCGGTCTGGAAACACCATATATTTT.